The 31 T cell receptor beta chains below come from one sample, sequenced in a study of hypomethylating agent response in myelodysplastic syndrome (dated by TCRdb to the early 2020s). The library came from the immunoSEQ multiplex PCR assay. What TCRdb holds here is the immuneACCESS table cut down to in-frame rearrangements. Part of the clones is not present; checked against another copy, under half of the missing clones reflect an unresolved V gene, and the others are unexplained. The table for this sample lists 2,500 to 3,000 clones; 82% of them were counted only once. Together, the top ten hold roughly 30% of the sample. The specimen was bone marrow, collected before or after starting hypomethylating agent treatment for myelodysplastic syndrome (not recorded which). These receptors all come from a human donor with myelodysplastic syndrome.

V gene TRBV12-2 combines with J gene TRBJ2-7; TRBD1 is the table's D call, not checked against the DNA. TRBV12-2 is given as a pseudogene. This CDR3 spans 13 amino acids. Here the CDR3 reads CASRSQGPEEQYF. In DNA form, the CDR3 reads TGTGCAAGTCGCTCACAGGGGCCCGAGGAGCAGTACTTC.

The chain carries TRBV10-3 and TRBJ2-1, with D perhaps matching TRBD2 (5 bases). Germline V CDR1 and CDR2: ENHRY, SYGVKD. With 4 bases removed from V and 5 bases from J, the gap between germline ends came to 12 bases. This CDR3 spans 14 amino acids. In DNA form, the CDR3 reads TGTGCCATCAGTGGAGGGCGATACAACAATGAGCAGTTCTTC. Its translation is CAISGGRYNNEQFF.

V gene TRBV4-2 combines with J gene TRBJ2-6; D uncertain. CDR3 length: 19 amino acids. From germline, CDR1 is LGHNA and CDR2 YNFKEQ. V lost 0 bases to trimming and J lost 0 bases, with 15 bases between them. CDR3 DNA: TGTGCCAGCAGCCAAGAAGCCCTTTGGGGTCTCTCTGGGGCCAACGTCCTGACTTTC. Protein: CASSQEALWGLSGANVLTF.

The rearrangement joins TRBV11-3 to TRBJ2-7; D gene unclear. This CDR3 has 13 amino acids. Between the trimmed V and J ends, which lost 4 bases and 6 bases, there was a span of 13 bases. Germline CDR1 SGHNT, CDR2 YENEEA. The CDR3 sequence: CASSSTVLGEQYF. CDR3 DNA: TGTGCCAGCAGCTCTACGGTGTTGGGCGAGCAGTACTTC.

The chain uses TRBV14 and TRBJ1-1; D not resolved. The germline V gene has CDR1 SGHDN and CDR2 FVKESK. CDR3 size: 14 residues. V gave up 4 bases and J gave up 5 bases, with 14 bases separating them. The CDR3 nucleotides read TGTGCCAGCAGCCCCCTCGGGGTCGGAACTGAAGCTTTCTTT. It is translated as CASSPLGVGTEAFF. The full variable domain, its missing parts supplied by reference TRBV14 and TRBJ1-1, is EAGVTQFPSHSVIEKGQTVTLRCDPISGHDNLYWYRRVMGKEIKFLLHFVKESKQDESGMPNNRFLAERTGGTYSTLKVQPAELEDSGVYFCASSPLGVGTEAFFGQGTRLTVV.

CDR3 nucleotide sequence: TGTGCCAGCTACGGGTCGACCTACGAGCAGTACTTC. Protein: CASYGSTYEQYF. The gene calls are TRBV27 and TRBJ2-7; D not certain. Trimming stripped 8 bases from V and 2 bases from J, with 10 bases between. The CDR3 runs 12 residues. Germline CDR1 and CDR2: MNHEY and SMNVEV (reference sequence).

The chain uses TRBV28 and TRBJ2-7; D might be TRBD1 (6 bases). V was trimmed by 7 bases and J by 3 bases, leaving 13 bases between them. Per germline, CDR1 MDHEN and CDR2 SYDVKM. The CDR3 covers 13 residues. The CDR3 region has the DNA TGTGCCAGCACAAGACGGACAGACTACGAGCAGTACTTC. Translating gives CASTRRTDYEQYF.

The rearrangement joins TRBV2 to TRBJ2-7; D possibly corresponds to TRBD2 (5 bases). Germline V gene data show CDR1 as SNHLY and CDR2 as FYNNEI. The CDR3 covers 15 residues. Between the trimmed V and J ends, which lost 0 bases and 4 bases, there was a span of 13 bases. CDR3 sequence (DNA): TGTGCCAGCAGTGAAGCGTCCCCTAGGAGGTACGAGCAGTACTTC. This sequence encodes CASSEASPRRYEQYF.

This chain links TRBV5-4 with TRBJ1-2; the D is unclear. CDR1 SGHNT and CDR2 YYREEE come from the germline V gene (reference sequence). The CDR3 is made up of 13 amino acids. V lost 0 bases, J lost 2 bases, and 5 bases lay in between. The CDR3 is CASSLEQNYGYTF. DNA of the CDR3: TGTGCCAGCAGCTTGGAGCAAAACTATGGCTACACCTTC.

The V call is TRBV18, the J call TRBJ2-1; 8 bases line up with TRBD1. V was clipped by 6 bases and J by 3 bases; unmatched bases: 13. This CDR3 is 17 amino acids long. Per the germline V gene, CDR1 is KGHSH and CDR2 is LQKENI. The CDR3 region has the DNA TGTGCCAGCTCCCGACAGCAGGGGGCCCACCGCTACAATGAGCAGTTCTTC. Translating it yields CASSRQQGAHRYNEQFF. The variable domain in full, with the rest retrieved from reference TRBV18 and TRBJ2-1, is NAGVMQNPRHLVRRRGQEARLRCSPMKGHSHVYWYRQLPEEGLKFMVYLQKENIIDESGMPKERFSAEFPKEGPSILRIQQVVRGDSAAYFCASSRQQGAHRYNEQFFGPGTRLTVL.

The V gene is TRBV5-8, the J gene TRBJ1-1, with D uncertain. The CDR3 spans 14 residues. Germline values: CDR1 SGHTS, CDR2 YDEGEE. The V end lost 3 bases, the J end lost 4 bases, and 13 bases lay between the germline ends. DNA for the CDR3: TGTGCCAGCAGCTGGGCTGCGTATGGCACTGAAGCTTTCTTT. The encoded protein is CASSWAAYGTEAFF.

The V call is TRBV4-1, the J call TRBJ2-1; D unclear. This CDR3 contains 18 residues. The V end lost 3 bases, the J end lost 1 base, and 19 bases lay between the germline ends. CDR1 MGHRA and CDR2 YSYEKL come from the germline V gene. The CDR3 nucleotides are TGCGCCAGCAGCCACCTCGACTTAGTCCCAGCGTCCTACAATGAGCAGTTCTTC. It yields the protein CASSHLDLVPASYNEQFF.

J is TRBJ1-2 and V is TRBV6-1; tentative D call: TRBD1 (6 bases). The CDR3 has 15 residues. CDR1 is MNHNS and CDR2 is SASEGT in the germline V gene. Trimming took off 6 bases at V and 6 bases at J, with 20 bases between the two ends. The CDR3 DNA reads TGTGCCAGCAGCTTCTTTGCCCAGGGGAGGGATGGCTACACCTTC. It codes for CASSFFAQGRDGYTF.

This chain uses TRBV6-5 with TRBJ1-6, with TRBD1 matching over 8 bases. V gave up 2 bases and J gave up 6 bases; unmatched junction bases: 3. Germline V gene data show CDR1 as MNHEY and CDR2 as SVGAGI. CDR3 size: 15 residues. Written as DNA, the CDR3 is TGTGCCAGCAGTTACCGGACAGGGAGTAATTCACCCCTCCACTTT. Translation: CASSYRTGSNSPLHF.

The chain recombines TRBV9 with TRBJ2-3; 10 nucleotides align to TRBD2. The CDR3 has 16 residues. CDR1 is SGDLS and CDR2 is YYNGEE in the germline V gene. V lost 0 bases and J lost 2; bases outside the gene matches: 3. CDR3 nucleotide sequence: TGTGCCAGCAGCGTAGCCCTAGCGGGAGACACAGATACGCAGTATTTT. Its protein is CASSVALAGDTDTQYF.

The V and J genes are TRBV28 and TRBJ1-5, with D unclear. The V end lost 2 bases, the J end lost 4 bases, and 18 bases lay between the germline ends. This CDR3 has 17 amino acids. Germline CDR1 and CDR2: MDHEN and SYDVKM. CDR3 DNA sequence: TGTGCCAGCAGTTTAGTTTGGTATCGGAGCGCTAATCAGCCCCAGCATTTT. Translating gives CASSLVWYRSANQPQHF.

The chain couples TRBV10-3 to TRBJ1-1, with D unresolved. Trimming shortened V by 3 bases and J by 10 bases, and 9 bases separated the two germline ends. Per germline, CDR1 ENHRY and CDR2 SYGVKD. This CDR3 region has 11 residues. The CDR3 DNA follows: TGTGCCATCAGTGACACACAACTAGCTTTCTTT. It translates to CAISDTQLAFF.

The CDR3 spells CATSRDLVSQNTDTQYF. CDR3 sequence (DNA): TGTGCCACCAGCAGAGATTTAGTGAGTCAGAACACAGATACGCAGTATTTT. V is TRBV15 and J is TRBJ2-3, with no clear D. The CDR3 consists of 17 residues. In germline, CDR1 is LNHNV, CDR2 YYDKDF (reference sequence). Trimming left V 0 bases short and J 2 bases short, with 15 bases between.

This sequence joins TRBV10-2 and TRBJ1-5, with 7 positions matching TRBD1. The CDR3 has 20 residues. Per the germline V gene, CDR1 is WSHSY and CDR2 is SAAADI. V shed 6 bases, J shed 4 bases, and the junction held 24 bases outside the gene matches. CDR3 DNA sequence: TGCGCCAGCAGATCCAATCCCCGGACAGGAGAAGGGGTAAGGAATCAGCCCCAGCATTTT. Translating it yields CASRSNPRTGEGVRNQPQHF.

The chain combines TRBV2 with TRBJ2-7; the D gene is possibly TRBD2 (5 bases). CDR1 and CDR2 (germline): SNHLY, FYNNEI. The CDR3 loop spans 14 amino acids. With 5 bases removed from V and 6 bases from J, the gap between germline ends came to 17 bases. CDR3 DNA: TGTGCCAGCAGTCCCACTAGTCTCCCCCTCGAGCAGTACTTC. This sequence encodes CASSPTSLPLEQYF.

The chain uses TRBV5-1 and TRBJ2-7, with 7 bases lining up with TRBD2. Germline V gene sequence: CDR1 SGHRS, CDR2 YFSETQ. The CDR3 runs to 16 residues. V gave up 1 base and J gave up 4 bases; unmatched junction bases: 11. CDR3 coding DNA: TGCGCCAGCAGCTTGTATGTTGGCGGGAGAGCGTACGAGCAGTACTTC. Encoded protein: CASSLYVGGRAYEQYF.

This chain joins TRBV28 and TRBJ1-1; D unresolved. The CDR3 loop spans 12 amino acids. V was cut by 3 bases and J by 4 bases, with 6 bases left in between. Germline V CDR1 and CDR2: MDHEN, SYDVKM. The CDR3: CASSFGFTEAFF. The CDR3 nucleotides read TGTGCCAGCAGTTTCGGGTTCACTGAAGCTTTCTTT. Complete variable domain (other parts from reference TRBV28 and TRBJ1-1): DVKVTQSSRYLVKRTGEKVFLECVQDMDHENMFWYRQDPGLGLRLIYFSYDVKMKEKGDIPEGYSVSREKKERFSLILESASTNQTSMYLCASSFGFTEAFFGQGTRLTVV.

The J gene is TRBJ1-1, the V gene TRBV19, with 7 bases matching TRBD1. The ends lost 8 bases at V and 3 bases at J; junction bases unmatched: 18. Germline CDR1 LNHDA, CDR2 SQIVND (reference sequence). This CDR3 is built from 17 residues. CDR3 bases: TGTGCCAGTTCCCCCCGACAGGGTCTTCCTGTGGACACTGAAGCTTTCTTT. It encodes CASSPRQGLPVDTEAFF.

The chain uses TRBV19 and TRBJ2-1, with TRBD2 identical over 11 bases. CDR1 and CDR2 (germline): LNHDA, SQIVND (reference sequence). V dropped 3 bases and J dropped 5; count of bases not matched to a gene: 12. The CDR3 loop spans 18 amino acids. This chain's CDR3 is CASSIASGGLSSNNEQFF. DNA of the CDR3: TGTGCCAGTAGTATCGCTAGCGGGGGGCTATCTTCCAACAATGAGCAGTTCTTC.

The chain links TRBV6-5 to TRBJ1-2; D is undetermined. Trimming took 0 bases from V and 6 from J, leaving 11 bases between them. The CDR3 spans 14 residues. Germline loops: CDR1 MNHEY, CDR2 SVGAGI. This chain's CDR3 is CASSYSNPLNGYTF. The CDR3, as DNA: TGTGCCAGCAGTTACTCGAACCCTCTCAATGGCTACACCTTC.

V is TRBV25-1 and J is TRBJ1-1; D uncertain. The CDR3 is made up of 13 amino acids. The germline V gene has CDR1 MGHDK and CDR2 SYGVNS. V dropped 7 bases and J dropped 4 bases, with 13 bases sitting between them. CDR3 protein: CASMADKSTEAFF. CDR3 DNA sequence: TGTGCCAGCATGGCGGATAAGAGCACTGAAGCTTTCTTT.

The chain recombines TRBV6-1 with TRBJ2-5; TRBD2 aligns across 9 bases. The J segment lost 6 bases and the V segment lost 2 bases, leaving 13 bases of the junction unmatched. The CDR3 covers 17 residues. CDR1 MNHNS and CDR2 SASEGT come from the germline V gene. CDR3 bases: TGTGCCAGCAGTGAATTCCGAGTAGCGGGGGTTCTAAAGACCCAGTACTTC. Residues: CASSEFRVAGVLKTQYF.

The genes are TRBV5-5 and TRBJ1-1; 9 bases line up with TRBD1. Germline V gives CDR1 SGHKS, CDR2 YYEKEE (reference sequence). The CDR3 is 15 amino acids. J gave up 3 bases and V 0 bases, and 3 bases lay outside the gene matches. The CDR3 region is CASSLGTGEYTEAFF. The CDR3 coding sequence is TGTGCCAGCAGCTTGGGGACAGGGGAATACACTGAAGCTTTCTTT.

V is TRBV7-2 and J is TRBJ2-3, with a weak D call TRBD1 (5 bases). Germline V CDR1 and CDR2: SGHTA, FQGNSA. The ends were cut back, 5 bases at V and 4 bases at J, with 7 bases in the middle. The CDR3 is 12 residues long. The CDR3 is CASSAQADTQYF. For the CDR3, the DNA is TGTGCCAGCAGCGCACAGGCAGATACGCAGTATTTT.

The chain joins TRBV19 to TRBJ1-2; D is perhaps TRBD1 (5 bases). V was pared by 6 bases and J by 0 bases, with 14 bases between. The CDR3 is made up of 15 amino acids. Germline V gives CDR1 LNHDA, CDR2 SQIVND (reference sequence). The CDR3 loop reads CASRQATLTNYGYTF. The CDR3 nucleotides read TGTGCCAGTAGACAGGCGACCCTTACTAACTATGGCTACACCTTC.

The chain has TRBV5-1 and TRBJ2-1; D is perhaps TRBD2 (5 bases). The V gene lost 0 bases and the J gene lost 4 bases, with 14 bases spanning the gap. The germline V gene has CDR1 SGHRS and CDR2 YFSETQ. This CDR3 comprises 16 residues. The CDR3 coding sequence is TGCGCCAGCAGCTTGGCCGGGAATCAAGGGTACAATGAGCAGTTCTTC. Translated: CASSLAGNQGYNEQFF.